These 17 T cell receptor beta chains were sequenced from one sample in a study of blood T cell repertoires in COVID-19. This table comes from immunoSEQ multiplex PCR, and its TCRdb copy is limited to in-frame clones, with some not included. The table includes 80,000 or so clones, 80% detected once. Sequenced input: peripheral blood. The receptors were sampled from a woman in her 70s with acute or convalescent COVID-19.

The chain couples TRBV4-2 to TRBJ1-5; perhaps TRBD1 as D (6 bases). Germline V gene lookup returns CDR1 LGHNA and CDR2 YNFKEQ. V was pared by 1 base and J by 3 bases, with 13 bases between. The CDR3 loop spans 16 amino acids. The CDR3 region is CASSQAGQILNQPQHF. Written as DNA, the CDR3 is TGTGCCAGCAGCCAAGCCGGACAGATACTCAATCAGCCCCAGCATTTT.

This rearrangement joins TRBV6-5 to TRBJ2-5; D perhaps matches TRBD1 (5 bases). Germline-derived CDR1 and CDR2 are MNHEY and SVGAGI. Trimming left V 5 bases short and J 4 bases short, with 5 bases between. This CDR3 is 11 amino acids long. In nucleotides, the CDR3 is TGTGCCAGCAGTACAGGAGAGACCCAGTACTTC. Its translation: CASSTGETQYF.

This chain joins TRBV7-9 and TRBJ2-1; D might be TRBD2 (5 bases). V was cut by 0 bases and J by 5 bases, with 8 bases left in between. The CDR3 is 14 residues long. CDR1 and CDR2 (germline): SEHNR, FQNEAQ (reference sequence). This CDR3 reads CASSLAMTNNEQFF. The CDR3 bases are TGTGCCAGCAGCTTAGCGATGACTAACAATGAGCAGTTCTTC. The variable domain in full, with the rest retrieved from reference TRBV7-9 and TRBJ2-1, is DTGVSQNPRHKITKRGQNVTFRCDPISEHNRLYWYRQTLGQGPEFLTYFQNEAQLEKSRLLSDRFSAERPKGSFSTLEIQRTEQGDSAMYLCASSLAMTNNEQFFGPGTRLTVL.

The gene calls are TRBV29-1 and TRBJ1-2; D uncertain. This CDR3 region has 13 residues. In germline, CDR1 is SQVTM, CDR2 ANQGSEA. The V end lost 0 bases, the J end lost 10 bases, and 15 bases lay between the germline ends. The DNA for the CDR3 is TGCAGCGTTGAAGATCTCCCGGGGATGACCTACACCTTC. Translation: CSVEDLPGMTYTF.

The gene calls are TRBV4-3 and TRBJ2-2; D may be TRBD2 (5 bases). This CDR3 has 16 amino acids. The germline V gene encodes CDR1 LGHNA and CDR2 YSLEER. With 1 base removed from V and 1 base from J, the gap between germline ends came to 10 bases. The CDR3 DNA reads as TGCGCCAGCAGCCAAGTGCCAGCGGAGAACACCGGGGAGCTGTTTTTT. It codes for CASSQVPAENTGELFF.

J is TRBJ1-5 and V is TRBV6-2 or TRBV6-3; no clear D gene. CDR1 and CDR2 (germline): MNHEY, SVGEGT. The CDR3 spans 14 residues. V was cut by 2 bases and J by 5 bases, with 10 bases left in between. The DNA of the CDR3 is TGTGCCAGCAGTTACGGGCAGGATCATCAGCCCCAGCATTTT. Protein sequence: CASSYGQDHQPQHF.

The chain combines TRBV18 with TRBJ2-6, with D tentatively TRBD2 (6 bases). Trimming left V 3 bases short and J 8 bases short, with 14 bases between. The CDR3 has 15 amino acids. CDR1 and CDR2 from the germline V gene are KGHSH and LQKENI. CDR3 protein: CASSPVTGVPNVLTF. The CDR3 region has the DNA TGTGCCAGCTCACCGGTCACGGGGGTCCCCAACGTCCTGACTTTC. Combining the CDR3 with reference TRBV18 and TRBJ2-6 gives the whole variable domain NAGVMQNPRHLVRRRGQEARLRCSPMKGHSHVYWYRQLPEEGLKFMVYLQKENIIDESGMPKERFSAEFPKEGPSILRIQQVVRGDSAAYFCASSPVTGVPNVLTFGAGSRLTVL.

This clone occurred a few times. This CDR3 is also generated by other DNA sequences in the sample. The CDR3 DNA is TGTGCCAGCAGTCGGACAGGGGAGAGAGAGACCCAGTACTTC. It yields the protein CASSRTGERETQYF. The J gene is TRBJ2-5, the V gene TRBV7-7, with 9 nucleotides matching TRBD1. V trimming: 6 bases; J trimming: 4 bases; junction bases outside the gene matches: 6. CDR1 is SSHAT, CDR2 FNYEAQ, per germline (reference sequence). The CDR3 is 14 residues long.

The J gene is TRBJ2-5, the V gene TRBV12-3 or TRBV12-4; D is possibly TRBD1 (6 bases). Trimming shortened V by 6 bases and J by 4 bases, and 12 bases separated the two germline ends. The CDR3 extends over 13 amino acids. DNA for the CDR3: TGTGCCAGCAGCGGACAGTTATTAGAGACCCAGTACTTC. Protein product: CASSGQLLETQYF.

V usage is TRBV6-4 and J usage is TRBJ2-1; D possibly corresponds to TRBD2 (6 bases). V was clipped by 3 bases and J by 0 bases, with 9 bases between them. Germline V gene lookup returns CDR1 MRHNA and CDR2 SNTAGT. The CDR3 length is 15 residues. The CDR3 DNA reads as TGTGCCAGCAGTGATAGCGGTGCCTCCTACAATGAGCAGTTCTTC. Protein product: CASSDSGASYNEQFF.

CDR3 loop: CASSPSGQTYEQYF. In DNA form, the CDR3 reads TGCGCCAGCAGTCCATCGGGACAGACCTACGAGCAGTACTTC. The chain combines TRBV5-1 with TRBJ2-7, with 7 bases aligning to TRBD1. J lost 2 bases, V lost 5 bases, and 7 bases had no gene match. Germline V gives CDR1 SGHRS, CDR2 YFSETQ. The CDR3 has 14 residues. Full variable domain (rest looked up from reference TRBV5-1 and TRBJ2-7): KAGVTQTPRYLIKTRGQQVTLSCSPISGHRSVSWYQQTPGQGLQFLFEYFSETQRNKGNFPGRFSGRQFSNSRSEMNVSTLELGDSALYLCASSPSGQTYEQYFGPGTRLTVT.

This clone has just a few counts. CDR3 protein: CASSFGGTALNEQFF. DNA of the CDR3: TGTGCCAGTAGTTTTGGGGGGACAGCCCTCAATGAGCAGTTCTTC. J is TRBJ2-1 and V is TRBV19, with D perhaps matching TRBD1 (7 bases). Germline CDR1 is LNHDA and CDR2 is SQIVND (reference sequence). This CDR3 has 15 residues. Between the trimmed V and J ends, which lost 5 bases and 6 bases, there was a span of 17 bases.

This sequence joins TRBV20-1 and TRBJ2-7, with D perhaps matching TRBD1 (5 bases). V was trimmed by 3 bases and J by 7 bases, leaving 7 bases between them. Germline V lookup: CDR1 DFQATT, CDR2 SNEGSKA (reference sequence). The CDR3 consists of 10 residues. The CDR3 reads CSASKGEQYF. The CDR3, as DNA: TGCAGTGCTAGCAAGGGGGAGCAGTACTTC.

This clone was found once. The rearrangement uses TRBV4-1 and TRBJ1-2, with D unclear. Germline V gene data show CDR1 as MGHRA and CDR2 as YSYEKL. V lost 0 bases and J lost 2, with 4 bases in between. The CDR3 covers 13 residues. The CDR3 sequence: CASSQDENYGYTF. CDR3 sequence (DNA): TGCGCCAGCAGCCAAGACGAGAACTATGGCTACACCTTC.

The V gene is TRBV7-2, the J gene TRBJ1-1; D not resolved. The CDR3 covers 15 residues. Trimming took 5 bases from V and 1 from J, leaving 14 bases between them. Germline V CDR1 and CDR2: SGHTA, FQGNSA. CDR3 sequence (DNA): TGTGCCAGCAGCAGACGAACGGGTAAGAACACTGAAGCTTTCTTT. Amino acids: CASSRRTGKNTEAFF.

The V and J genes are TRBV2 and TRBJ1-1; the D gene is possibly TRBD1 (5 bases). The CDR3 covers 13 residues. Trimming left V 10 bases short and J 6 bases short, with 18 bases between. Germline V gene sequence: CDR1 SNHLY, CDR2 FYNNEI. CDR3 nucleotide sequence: TGTGCCACCTCTTTGGCAGGGTCCCCTGAAGCTTTCTTT. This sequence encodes CATSLAGSPEAFF.

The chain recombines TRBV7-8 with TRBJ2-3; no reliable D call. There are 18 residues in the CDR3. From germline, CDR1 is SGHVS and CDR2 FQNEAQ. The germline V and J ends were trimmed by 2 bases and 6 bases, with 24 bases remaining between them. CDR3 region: CASSLKGHPRQIRDTQYF. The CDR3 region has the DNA TGTGCCAGCAGCTTAAAAGGCCATCCCCGCCAGATCAGGGATACGCAGTATTTT.